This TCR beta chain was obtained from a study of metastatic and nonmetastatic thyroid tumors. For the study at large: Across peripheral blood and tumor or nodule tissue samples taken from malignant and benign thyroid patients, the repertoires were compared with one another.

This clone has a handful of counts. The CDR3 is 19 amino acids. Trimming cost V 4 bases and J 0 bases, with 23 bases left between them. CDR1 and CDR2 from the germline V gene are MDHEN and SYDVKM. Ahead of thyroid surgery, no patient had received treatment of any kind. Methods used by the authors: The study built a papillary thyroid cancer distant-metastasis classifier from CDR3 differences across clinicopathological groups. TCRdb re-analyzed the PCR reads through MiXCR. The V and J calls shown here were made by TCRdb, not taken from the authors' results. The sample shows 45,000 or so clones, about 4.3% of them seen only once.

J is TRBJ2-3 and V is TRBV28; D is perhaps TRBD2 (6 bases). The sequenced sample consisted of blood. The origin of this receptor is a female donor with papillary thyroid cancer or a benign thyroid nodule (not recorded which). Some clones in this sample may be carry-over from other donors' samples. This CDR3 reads CASSSPYLRDSASTDTQYF. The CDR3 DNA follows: TGTGCCAGCAGTTCCCCTTACCTCCGGGACTCCGCTAGCACAGATACGCAGTATTTT.